This TCR beta chain was sequenced during a study of CD8 T cells in Susac syndrome. The RNA, about 0.5 to 1 ug, was put through reverse transcription using random hexamers. It was immunoSEQ multiplex PCR that amplified TCR beta CDR3 across 54 Vbeta and 13 Jbeta. Each CDR3 protein gets one entry after TCRdb re-called the immunoSEQ multiplex PCR reads with MiXCR. The sample shows 400,000 or so distinct CDR3 sequences, approximately 85% of them seen only once. This clonotype was picked up one time. Germline lookup yields CDR1 MGHRA and CDR2 YSYEKL. V dropped 2 bases and J dropped 0 bases, with 14 bases sitting between them. The CDR3 runs to 17 residues. The authors sequenced TCR beta from blood CD8+ and CD4+ T cells. Relapsing-remitting disease, either stable or active, was present in the multiple sclerosis controls, who were treatment-naive patients. Negative isolation was used for CD8+ and CD4+ T cells and FACS enrichment for TEMRA cells.

Sequencing input: CD8+ T cells from PBMCs. V gene TRBV4-1 combines with J gene TRBJ2-4, with D maybe TRBD1 (5 bases). The TCR comes from a human donor with multiple sclerosis. CDR3 residues: CASSQTQGYLAKNIQYF. For the CDR3, the DNA is TGCGCCAGCAGCCAAACCCAGGGCTATCTAGCCAAAAACATTCAGTACTTC.